These T cell receptor beta chains were read from a single sample in a study of blood T cell repertoires in COVID-19. Using immunoSEQ multiplex PCR, the repertoire was profiled, and TCRdb retains in-frame clones only, with some absent. This table has roughly 340,000 clones, about 89% appearing once. Sequencing was performed on PBMCs or T cells enriched from blood (not recorded which). The receptors were sampled from a man between 40 and 49 years old in a cohort exposed to, infected with or recovered from COVID-19 (not recorded which). Both conserved end residues are part of each CDR3. A D gene is named only where the DNA matches it firmly. Clone size appears in some rows only: once, few, many, or a class for an expanded clone.

.	TRBV27	TRBD2	TRBJ2-7	CATNGGDSYEQYF	TGTGCCACCAACGGGGGGGACTCCTACGAGCAGTACTTC
once	TRBV5-1	.	TRBJ2-5	CASSQQTGNQETQYF	TGCGCCAGCAGCCAGCAGACAGGTAACCAAGAGACCCAGTACTTC
.	TRBV28	TRBD2	TRBJ2-3	CASSKGTSGRGVPLYF	TGTGCCAGCAGTAAAGGGACTAGCGGGAGGGGAGTCCCCCTGTATTTT
.	TRBV7-8	TRBD2	TRBJ2-1	CASSLRLAGTYNEQFF	TGTGCCAGCAGCTTACGGCTAGCGGGTACCTACAATGAGCAGTTCTTC
.	TRBV29-1	.	TRBJ2-1	CSVADYRGNEQFF	TGCAGCGTTGCCGACTATAGAGGGAATGAGCAGTTCTTC
.	TRBV5-1	.	TRBJ1-2	CASGVEGVLYGYTF	TGCGCCAGCGGAGTTGAAGGAGTCCTCTATGGCTACACCTTC
.	TRBV7-9	TRBD1	TRBJ2-7	CASSWTGREQYF	TGTGCCAGCAGCTGGACAGGGCGCGAGCAGTACTTC
.	TRBV6-5	.	TRBJ1-4	CASRRGGDEKLFF	TGTGCCAGCAGACGAGGGGGTGATGAAAAACTGTTTTTT
.	TRBV3-1/TRBV3-2	TRBD1	TRBJ1-1	CASSFGQALGTEAFF	TGTGCCAGCAGCTTCGGACAGGCTTTGGGCACTGAAGCTTTCTTT
.	TRBV9	.	TRBJ2-3	CASSLRLDPGTQYF	TGTGCCAGCAGCCTACGACTAGACCCAGGTACGCAGTATTTT
.	TRBV6-5	TRBD2	TRBJ2-3	CASSYVAGASDTQYF	TGTGCCAGCAGTTACGTAGCGGGAGCTTCAGATACGCAGTATTTT
.	TRBV5-1	TRBD1	TRBJ2-7	CASSEGDRGEQYF	TGCGCCAGCAGCGAAGGAGACAGGGGCGAGCAGTACTTC
few	TRBV2	TRBD1	TRBJ1-1	CASSAAGTGGTEAFF	TGTGCCAGCAGTGCCGCCGGGACAGGGGGCACTGAAGCTTTCTTT
once	TRBV10-3	.	TRBJ1-2	CAISETGPYGYTF	TGTGCCATCAGTGAGACAGGCCCCTATGGCTACACCTTC
.	TRBV5-1	TRBD2	TRBJ2-1	CASSLVPGLAGGMNNEQFF	TGCGCCAGCAGCTTAGTCCCGGGACTAGCGGGAGGCATGAACAATGAGCAGTTCTTC
.	TRBV5-1	TRBD1	TRBJ1-1	CASSGRQGNTEAFF	TGCGCCAGCAGCGGCCGACAGGGTAACACTGAAGCTTTCTTT
.	TRBV3-1/TRBV3-2	.	TRBJ1-6	CASSQGGFGISYNSPLHF	TGTGCCAGCAGCCAAGGAGGGTTCGGGATCTCCTATAATTCACCCCTCCACTTT
.	TRBV6-5	TRBD1	TRBJ1-6	CASRKTGGYSPLHF	TGTGCCAGCAGGAAGACAGGGGGTTATTCACCCCTCCACTTT
.	TRBV19	.	TRBJ2-6	CASSSGASGANVLTF	TGTGCCAGTAGTTCAGGGGCCTCTGGGGCCAACGTCCTGACTTTC
.	TRBV30	.	TRBJ1-4	CAWSSGNNEKLFF	TGTGCCTGGAGTTCCGGGAATAATGAAAAACTGTTTTTT
.	TRBV7-2	.	TRBJ2-1	CARAGSSYNEQFF	TGTGCCAGAGCGGGCAGCTCCTACAATGAGCAGTTCTTC
.	TRBV20-1	TRBD1	TRBJ1-5	CSASPGTGVDQPQHF	TGCAGTGCTAGTCCCGGGACAGGGGTCGATCAGCCCCAGCATTTT
.	TRBV7-9	.	TRBJ1-2	CASSQDNSSGYTF	TGTGCCAGCAGCCAGGACAACTCCTCCGGCTACACCTTC
.	TRBV7-9	.	TRBJ2-1	CASSHIDASYNEQFF	TGTGCCAGCAGTCATATAGATGCCTCCTACAATGAGCAGTTCTTC
.	TRBV19	TRBD2	TRBJ2-1	CASKVTSVNNEQFF	TGTGCCAGTAAAGTCACTAGCGTAAACAATGAGCAGTTCTTC
.	TRBV6-5	.	TRBJ1-1	CASKQGGNTEAFF	TGTGCCAGCAAACAGGGTGGGAACACTGAAGCTTTCTTT
.	TRBV5-6	.	TRBJ2-7	CASSHRVLPPYEQYF	TGTGCCAGCAGCCATCGCGTCCTACCCCCCTACGAGCAGTACTTC
.	TRBV11-2	TRBD2	TRBJ2-4	CASSLDRLAGRRNIQYF	TGTGCCAGCAGCTTAGACAGACTAGCGGGTAGGAGAAACATTCAGTACTTC
.	TRBV6-5	.	TRBJ1-3	CASSLQGFGNTIYF	TGTGCCAGCAGCTTACAGGGATTTGGAAACACCATATATTTT
.	TRBV14	.	TRBJ2-5	CASSQGSFQETQYF	TGTGCCAGCAGCCAGGGGAGCTTCCAAGAGACCCAGTACTTC
.	TRBV9	.	TRBJ1-2	CARTTAGLYGYTF	TGTGCCAGAACGACGGCGGGCCTCTATGGCTACACCTTC
.	TRBV25-1	.	TRBJ2-1	CASRGAGTYNEQFF	TGTGCCAGCAGAGGGGCAGGGACATACAATGAGCAGTTCTTC
once	TRBV5-1	TRBD2	TRBJ2-2	CASSTGGLAGAGELFF	TGCGCCAGCAGCACCGGTGGACTAGCGGGAGCCGGGGAGCTGTTTTTT
.	TRBV7-9	TRBD2	TRBJ2-7	CASSLGLGVDEQYF	TGTGCCAGCAGCCTGGGACTAGGTGTTGACGAGCAGTACTTC
.	TRBV9	.	TRBJ2-7	CASSPLAQAYEQYF	TGTGCCAGCAGCCCCCTGGCCCAGGCCTACGAGCAGTACTTC
.	TRBV6-5	.	TRBJ1-2	CASSYSRAQSYGYTF	TGTGCCAGCAGTTACTCCAGGGCTCAGTCCTATGGCTACACCTTC
.	TRBV5-1	TRBD2	TRBJ2-1	CASSQTTSGHNEQFF	TGCGCCAGCAGCCAGACGACTAGCGGACACAATGAGCAGTTCTTC